Below, one T cell receptor (beta chain) is given with its context. Antigen: not known. CDR3 length: 13 residues. The germline V gene has CDR1 SGHTA and CDR2 FQGNSA. The data were obtained in a study of T cells expressing NK-cell markers. Notes on the study in general: As a fraction of CD8+ T cells, dominant NKG2C+ clonotypes reached about 1.0-7.5% in roughly 6 donors.

For each CDR3 protein, TCRdb gives one entry from its re-call of the 5' RACE reads, without DNA. The sample's table shows some 500,000 distinct CDR3 sequences. The rearrangement uses TRBV7-2 and TRBJ2-3; TCRdb designates TRBD2, a call that cannot be tested without DNA. The sequence was obtained from a woman between 50 and 59 years old in good health. The source material was blood T cells: a sorted CD56 or NKG2C T cell subset, CD4+ or CD8+ T cells, or bulk PBMC T cells (not recorded which). CDR3 sequence reads: CASSRTGSDTQYF. The full variable domain, in which reference TRBV7-2 and TRBJ2-3 provide the parts outside the CDR3, is GAGVSQSPSNKVTEKGKDVELRCDPISGHTALYWYRQSLGQGLEFLIYFQGNSAPDKSGLPSDRFSAERTGGSVSTLTIQRTQQEDSAVYLCASSRTGSDTQYFGPGTRLTVL.